This TCR beta chain was sequenced in a study of cytomegalovirus exposure and HLA in healthy donors. This clone was observed once. Vbeta (60) and Jbeta (13) primers were used in the PCR. Profiling relied on immunoSEQ multiplex PCR, and the TCRdb table lists in-frame clones only, not all of them. The sample has a few hundred thousand clones, 92% seen once; the top ten hold 1.7%. Trimming took 6 bases from V and 1 from J; bases not matched to a gene: 7. Germline CDR1 LNHDA, CDR2 SQIVND (reference sequence). The CDR3 length is 15 residues. The chain employs TRBV19 and TRBJ2-3; 7 positions agree with TRBD2. This clonotype was obtained from a girl under 10 years old in good health and CMV-seronegative. Sequenced sample: PBMCs. The CDR3: CASRSFAGGTDTQYF. The CDR3 DNA sequence: TGTGCCAGTAGGTCTTTTGCGGGGGGCACAGATACGCAGTATTTT.